This T cell receptor (beta chain) was recovered during a study of prognosis after radiotherapy for stage I lung cancer. General study points: Frequencies of TRBV and TRBJ gene use reportedly varied by whether patients had metastases.

Two-round multiplex PCR on genomic DNA was the method by which TCR beta CDR3 was amplified. Every TRBV and TRBJ gene had its own specific primer in first-round PCR. Each CDR3 protein gets one entry after TCRdb re-called the multiplex PCR reads with MiXCR. The sample lists about 59,000 distinct CDR3 sequences; 26% were seen once. This clonotype showed up many times. Its antigen remains unknown. The CDR3 sequence is 14 residues long. V dropped 6 bases and J dropped 2 bases, with 14 bases sitting between them. In germline, CDR1 is MNHEY, CDR2 SMNVEV (reference sequence). This chain joins TRBV27 and TRBJ2-7; tentatively, D is TRBD1 (6 bases). The receptor was derived from a donor over 45 with non-small cell lung cancer. This sample comprised PBMCs, obtained before or after stereotactic body radiation therapy (not recorded which). CDR3 coding DNA: TGTGCCAGCAGACCTCAGGGGTTGGCCTACGAGCAGTACTTC. Translated, it gives CASRPQGLAYEQYF.